The clone carrying this TCR beta chain shows up as medium-sized by frequency. Its antigen is as yet unknown. This specimen belongs to a study of T cell clusters in autoimmune cytopenias. The wider study: The median distinct TRB clonotype count was about 2,400 per sample, from a median around 50,000 reads.

TRB was amplified by touch-down multiplex PCR, primer pools A and B combined. TCRdb reprocessed the multiplex PCR reads; each CDR3 protein has one entry and no DNA is given. This sample's table reports around 6,100 distinct CDR3 sequences. Study observations and caveats: The T cell clusters were defined only in silico, without experimental functional validation. A dominant lymphoma-associated repertoire apparently masked the cluster-lack signature in secondary cytopenia versus chronic lymphocytic leukemia. Compared with active autoimmune hepatitis patients, healthy donors showed about 3.2-fold more exclusive TRB clusters.

TRB was amplified from 250 ng of peripheral blood genomic DNA per sample. The germline V gene has CDR1 SGHAT and CDR2 FQDESV (reference sequence). The CDR3 covers 14 residues. The chain is built from TRBV11-1 and TRBJ2-7; TCRdb lists TRBD2, though no DNA is available to test this call. This receptor was obtained from a human donor with an autoimmune cytopenia or autoimmune hepatitis (not recorded which). The sample consisted of peripheral blood. The CDR3: CASSQRGLTYEQYF. Filled out from reference TRBV11-1 and TRBJ2-7, the complete variable domain reads EAEVAQSPRYKITEKSQAVAFWCDPISGHATLYWYRQILGQGPELLVQFQDESVVDDSQLPKDRFSAERLKGVDSTLKIQPAELGDSAMYLCASSQRGLTYEQYFGPGTRLTVT.